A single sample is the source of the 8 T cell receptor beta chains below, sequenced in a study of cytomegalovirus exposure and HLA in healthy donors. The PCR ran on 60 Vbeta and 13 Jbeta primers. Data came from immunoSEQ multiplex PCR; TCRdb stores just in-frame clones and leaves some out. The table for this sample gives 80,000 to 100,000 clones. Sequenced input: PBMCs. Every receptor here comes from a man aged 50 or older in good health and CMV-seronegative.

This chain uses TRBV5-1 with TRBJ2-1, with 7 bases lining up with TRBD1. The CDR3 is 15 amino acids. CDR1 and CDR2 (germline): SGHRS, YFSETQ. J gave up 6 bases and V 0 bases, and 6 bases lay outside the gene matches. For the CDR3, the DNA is TGCGCCAGCAGCTTGGGTGACAGGGAAGGCAATGAGCAGTTCTTC. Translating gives CASSLGDREGNEQFF.

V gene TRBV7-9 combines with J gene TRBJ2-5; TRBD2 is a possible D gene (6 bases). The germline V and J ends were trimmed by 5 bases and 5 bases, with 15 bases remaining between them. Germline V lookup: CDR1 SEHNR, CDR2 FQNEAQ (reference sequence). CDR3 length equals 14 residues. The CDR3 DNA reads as TGTGCCAGCAGCCGACGGTTGCTAGCGGAGACCCAGTACTTC. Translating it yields CASSRRLLAETQYF.

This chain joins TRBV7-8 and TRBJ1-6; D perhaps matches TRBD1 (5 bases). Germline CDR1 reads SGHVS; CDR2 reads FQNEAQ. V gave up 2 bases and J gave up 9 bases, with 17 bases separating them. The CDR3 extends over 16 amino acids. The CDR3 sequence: CASSLMPGNVISPLHF. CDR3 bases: TGTGCCAGCAGCTTAATGCCAGGGAATGTGATTTCACCCCTCCACTTT.

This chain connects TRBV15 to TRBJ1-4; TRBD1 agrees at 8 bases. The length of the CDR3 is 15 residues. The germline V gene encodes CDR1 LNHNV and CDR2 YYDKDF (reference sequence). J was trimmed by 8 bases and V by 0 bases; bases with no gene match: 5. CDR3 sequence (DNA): TGTGCCACCAGCAGAGATCGACAGGGGAGAGAAAAACTGTTTTTT. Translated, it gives CATSRDRQGREKLFF.

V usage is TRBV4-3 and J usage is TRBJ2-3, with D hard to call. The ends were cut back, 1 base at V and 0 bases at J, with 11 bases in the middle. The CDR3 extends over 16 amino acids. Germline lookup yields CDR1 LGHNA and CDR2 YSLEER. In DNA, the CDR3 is TGCGCCAGCAGCCAAGGCGCAGGATTAAGCACAGATACGCAGTATTTT. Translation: CASSQGAGLSTDTQYF.

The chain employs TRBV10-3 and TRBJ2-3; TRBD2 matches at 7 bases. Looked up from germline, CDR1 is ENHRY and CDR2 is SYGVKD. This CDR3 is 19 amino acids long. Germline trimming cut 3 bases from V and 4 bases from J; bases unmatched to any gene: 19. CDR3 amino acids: CAISDYKRRDYEKPDTQYF. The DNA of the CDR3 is TGTGCCATCAGTGACTATAAAAGACGGGACTACGAGAAACCAGATACGCAGTATTTT.

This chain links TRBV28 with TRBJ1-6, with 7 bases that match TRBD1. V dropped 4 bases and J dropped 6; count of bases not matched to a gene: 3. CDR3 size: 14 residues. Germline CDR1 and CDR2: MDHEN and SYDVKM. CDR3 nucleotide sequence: TGTGCCAGCAGTTCCGGGACAGTTAATTCACCCCTCCACTTT. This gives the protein CASSSGTVNSPLHF.

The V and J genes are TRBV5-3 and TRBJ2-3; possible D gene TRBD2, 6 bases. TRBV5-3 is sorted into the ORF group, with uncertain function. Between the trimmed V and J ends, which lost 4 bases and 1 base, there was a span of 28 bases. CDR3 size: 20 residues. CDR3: CARSLGGYVRASRRTDTQYF. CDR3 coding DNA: TGTGCCAGAAGCCTTGGGGGGTACGTTCGGGCTAGCCGCCGCACAGATACGCAGTATTTT.